This T cell receptor beta chain emerged from a study of blood T cell repertoires in COVID-19. CDR1 is SGHNT and CDR2 is YYREEE in the germline V gene (reference sequence). This CDR3 spans 13 amino acids. The germline V and J ends were trimmed by 4 bases and 8 bases, with 13 bases remaining between them. Measured with immunoSEQ multiplex PCR; TCRdb has only the in-frame clones, and not every one. The sample lists roughly 62,000 clones; roughly nine tenths were seen once. This sequence originates from a human donor with acute or convalescent COVID-19. The donor label of this sample is uncertain. V and J are TRBV5-4 and TRBJ2-1; the D gene is possibly TRBD1 (5 bases). Sequencing input: peripheral blood. CDR3 coding DNA: TGTGCCAGCAGCCCCCGGCAGGGCTATGAGCAGTTCTTC. Amino acid sequence: CASSPRQGYEQFF. The full variable domain, rest sourced from reference TRBV5-4 and TRBJ2-1, is ETGVTQSPTHLIKTRGQQVTLRCSSQSGHNTVSWYQQALGQGPQFIFQYYREEENGRGNFPPRFSGLQFPNYSSELNVNALELDDSALYLCASSPRQGYEQFFGPGTRLTVL.